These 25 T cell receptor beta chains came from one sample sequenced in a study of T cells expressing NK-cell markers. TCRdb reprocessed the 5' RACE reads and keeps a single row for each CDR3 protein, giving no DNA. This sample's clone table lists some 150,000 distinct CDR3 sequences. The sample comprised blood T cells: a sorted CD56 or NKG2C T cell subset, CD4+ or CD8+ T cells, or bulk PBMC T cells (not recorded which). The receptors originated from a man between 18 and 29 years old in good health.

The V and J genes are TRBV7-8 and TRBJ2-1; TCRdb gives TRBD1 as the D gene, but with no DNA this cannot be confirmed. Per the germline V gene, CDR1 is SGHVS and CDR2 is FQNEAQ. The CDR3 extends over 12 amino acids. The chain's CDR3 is CASWSGYNEQFF.

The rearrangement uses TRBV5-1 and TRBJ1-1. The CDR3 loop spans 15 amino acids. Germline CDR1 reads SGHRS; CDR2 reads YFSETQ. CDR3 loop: CASSLVYREVPEAFF.

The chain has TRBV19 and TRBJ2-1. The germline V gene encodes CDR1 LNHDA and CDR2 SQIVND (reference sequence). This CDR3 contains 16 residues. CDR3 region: CASSISSGSSYNEQFF.

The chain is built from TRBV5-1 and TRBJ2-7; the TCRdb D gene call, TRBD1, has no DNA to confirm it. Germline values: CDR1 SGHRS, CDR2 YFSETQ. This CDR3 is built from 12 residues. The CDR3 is CASSPGGDEQYF.

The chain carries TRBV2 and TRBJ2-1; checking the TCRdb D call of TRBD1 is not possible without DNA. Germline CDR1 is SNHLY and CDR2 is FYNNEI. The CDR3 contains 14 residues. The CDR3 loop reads CATQDRNSYNEQFF.

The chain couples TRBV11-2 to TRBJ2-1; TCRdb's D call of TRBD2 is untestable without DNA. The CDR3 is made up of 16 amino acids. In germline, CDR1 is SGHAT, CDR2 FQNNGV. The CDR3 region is CASSSPGLATYNEQFF.

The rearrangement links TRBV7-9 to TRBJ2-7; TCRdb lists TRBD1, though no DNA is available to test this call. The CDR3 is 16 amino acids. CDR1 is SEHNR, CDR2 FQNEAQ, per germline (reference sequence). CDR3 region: CASSHTNQGSPYEQYF.

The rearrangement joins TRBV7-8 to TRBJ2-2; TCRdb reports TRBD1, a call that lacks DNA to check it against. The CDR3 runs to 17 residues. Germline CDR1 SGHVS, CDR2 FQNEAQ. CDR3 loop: CASSLPRDGVDTGELFF.

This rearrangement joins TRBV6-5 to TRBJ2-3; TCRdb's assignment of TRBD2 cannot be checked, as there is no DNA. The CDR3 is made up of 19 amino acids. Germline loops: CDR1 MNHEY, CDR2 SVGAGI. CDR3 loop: CASSYLAPRLAGSTDTQYF.

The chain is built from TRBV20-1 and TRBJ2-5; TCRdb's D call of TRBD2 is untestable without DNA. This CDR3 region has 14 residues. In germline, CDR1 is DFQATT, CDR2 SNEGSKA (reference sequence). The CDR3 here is CSAMWEGRLETQYF.

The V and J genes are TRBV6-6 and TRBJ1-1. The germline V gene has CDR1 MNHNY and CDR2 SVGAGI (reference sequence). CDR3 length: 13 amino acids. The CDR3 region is CASDANGNTEAFF.

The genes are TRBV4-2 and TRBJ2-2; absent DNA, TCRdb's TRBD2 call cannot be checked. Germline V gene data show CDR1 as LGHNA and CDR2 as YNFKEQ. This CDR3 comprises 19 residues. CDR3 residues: CASSLRVIAGGPEHGELFF.

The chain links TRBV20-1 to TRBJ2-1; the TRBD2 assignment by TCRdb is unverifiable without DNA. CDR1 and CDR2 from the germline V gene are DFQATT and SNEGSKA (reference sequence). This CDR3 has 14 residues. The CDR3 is CSAESGTLYNEQFF.

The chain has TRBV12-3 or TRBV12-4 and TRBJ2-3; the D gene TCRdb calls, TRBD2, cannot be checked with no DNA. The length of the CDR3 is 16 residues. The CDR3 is CASSFSLAGDRDTQYF.

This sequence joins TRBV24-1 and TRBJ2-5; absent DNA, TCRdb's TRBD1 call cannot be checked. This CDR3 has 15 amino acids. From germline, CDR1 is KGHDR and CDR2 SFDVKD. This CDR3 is CATSERDRNQETQYF.

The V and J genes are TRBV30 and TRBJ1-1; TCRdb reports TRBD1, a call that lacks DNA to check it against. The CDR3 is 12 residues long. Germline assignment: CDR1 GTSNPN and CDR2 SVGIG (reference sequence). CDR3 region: CAWTEGLTEAFF.

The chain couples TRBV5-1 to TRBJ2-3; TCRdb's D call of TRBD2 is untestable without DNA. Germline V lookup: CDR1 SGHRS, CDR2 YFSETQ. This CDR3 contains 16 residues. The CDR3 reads CASSPGTSGRGDTQYF.

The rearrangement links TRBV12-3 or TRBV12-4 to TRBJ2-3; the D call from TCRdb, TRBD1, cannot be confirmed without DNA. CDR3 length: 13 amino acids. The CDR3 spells CASSEGDPDTQYF.

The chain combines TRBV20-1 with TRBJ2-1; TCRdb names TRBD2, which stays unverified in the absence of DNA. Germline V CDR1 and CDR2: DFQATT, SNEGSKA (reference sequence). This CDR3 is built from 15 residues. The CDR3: CSARDGGSGSDEQFF.

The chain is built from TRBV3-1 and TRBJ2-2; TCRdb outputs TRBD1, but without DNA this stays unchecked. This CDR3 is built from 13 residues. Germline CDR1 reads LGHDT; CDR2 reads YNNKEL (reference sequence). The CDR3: CASSPPGAGELFF.

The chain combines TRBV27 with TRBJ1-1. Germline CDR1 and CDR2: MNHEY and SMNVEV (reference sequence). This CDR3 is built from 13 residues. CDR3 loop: CASSLSRNTEAFF.

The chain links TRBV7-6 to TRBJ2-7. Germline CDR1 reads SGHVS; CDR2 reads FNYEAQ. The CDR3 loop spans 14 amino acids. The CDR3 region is CASKEDLMSYEQYF.

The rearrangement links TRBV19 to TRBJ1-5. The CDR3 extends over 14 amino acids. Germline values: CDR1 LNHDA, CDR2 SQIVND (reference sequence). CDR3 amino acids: CASSQPYSNQPQHF.

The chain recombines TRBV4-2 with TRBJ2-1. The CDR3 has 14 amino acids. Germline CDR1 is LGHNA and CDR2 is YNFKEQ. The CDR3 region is CASSQESNNNEQFF.

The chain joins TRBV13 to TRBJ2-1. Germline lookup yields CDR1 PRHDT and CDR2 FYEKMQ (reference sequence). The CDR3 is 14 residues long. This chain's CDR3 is CASSLWDSYNEQFF.